These 11 T cell receptor beta chains were sequenced from one sample in a study of metastatic and nonmetastatic thyroid tumors. MiXCR re-clonotyped the PCR reads for TCRdb. The sample lists about 24,000 clones; about 26% were seen once. Until they underwent thyroid surgery, no patient had received any treatment. The sample consisted of blood. The source is a male donor with papillary thyroid cancer or a benign thyroid nodule (not recorded which). Some clones in this sample may be carry-over from other donors' samples.

The chain uses TRBV6-1 and TRBJ1-1; D remains ambiguous. Germline CDR1 reads MNHNS; CDR2 reads SASEGT. The CDR3 has 15 amino acids. V gave up 5 bases and J gave up 7 bases, with 20 bases separating them. CDR3 residues: CASSWLQPLSGEAFF. Written as DNA, the CDR3 is TGTGCCAGCAGTTGGCTGCAGCCACTATCGGGTGAAGCTTTCTTT.

The J gene is TRBJ1-4, the V gene TRBV9; D remains unclear. The germline V gene has CDR1 SGDLS and CDR2 YYNGEE. The CDR3 has 15 amino acids. V lost 4 bases to trimming and J lost 6 bases, with 16 bases between them. The CDR3: CASSPTVTGDEKLFF. For the CDR3, the DNA is TGTGCCAGCAGCCCGACGGTCACGGGAGATGAAAAACTGTTTTTT.

Ten or more counts support this clone. Other nucleotide sequences in the sample specify the same CDR3. In nucleotides, the CDR3 is TGCAGTGCGACCCCCACCGGGACCCCCGAGCAGTACTTC. Its translation is CSATPTGTPEQYF. The V and J genes are TRBV20-1 and TRBJ2-7; either TRBD1 or TRBD2 may supply D (5 bases each). V shed 6 bases and J shed 6 bases, with 18 bases lying between them. The CDR3 is 13 residues long. Germline V gene data show CDR1 as DFQATT and CDR2 as SNEGSKA (reference sequence).

Ten or more counts support this clone. This chain connects TRBV5-1 to TRBJ2-7; D possibly matches TRBD1 or TRBD2 (5 bases each). CDR1 SGHRS and CDR2 YFSETQ come from the germline V gene. The CDR3 is 14 amino acids. Deletions cut 3 bases from V and 3 bases from J, with 13 bases between. This chain's CDR3 is CASSSAPRGYEQYF. The CDR3 nucleotides read TGCGCCAGCAGCTCCGCCCCGAGGGGCTACGAGCAGTACTTC.

J is TRBJ1-1 and V is TRBV3-1; TRBD1 might be the D (6 bases). The V gene's germline CDR1 is LGHDT and CDR2 YNNKEL (reference sequence). The CDR3 spans 12 residues. The V end was cut by 6 bases, the J end by 6 bases, with 11 bases between. The CDR3 region has the DNA TGTGCCAGCAGTCGTAGGGGGGCTGAAGCTTTCTTT. Translation: CASSRRGAEAFF.

This chain uses TRBV4-2 with TRBJ2-7; 8 nucleotides align to TRBD2. V lost 0 bases to trimming and J lost 3 bases; unmatched junction nucleotides: 16. Germline lookup yields CDR1 LGHNA and CDR2 YNFKEQ. The CDR3 loop spans 19 amino acids. The CDR3 spells CASSQELLQGIAGHYEQYF. In DNA form, the CDR3 reads TGTGCCAGCAGCCAAGAACTTCTTCAGGGAATAGCGGGACACTACGAGCAGTACTTC.

The sample holds many counts of this clone. This chain uses TRBV14 with TRBJ2-1; D not certain. CDR1 and CDR2 (germline): SGHDN, FVKESK. The CDR3 is 12 amino acids. V lost 2 bases to trimming and J lost 10 bases, with 9 bases between them. CDR3 residues: CASSQLPIEQFF. The CDR3 DNA sequence: TGTGCCAGCAGCCAACTTCCAATCGAGCAGTTCTTC.

The chain couples TRBV20-1 to TRBJ2-3; D is possibly TRBD1 (5 bases). V shed 3 bases and J shed 0 bases, with 13 bases lying between them. The CDR3 sequence is 15 residues long. Germline loops: CDR1 DFQATT, CDR2 SNEGSKA (reference sequence). The CDR3 reads CSARDCGASTDTQYF. The DNA of the CDR3 is TGCAGTGCTAGGGATTGTGGGGCCAGCACAGATACGCAGTATTTT.

In this sample, this clone turned up many times. Just one base apart from a much larger clone, this may be a read error. The sample holds other DNA sequences that translate to the same CDR3. The rearrangement uses TRBV7-9 and TRBJ1-1, with D possibly TRBD1 on 5 matching bases. The CDR3 totals 14 residues. Germline V lookup: CDR1 SEHNR, CDR2 FQNEAQ (reference sequence). The CDR3 spells CASRAGTVNTEAFF. As DNA, the CDR3 is TGTGCCAGCCGAGCAGGGACGGTGAACACTGAGGCTTTCTTT.

There are many counts of this clone. The chain combines TRBV5-6 with TRBJ2-2; 7 nucleotides align to TRBD2. Germline CDR1 reads SGHDT; CDR2 reads YYEEEE. The CDR3 runs to 15 residues. V shed 4 bases, J shed 2 bases, and the junction held 5 bases outside the gene matches. Written as DNA, the CDR3 is TGTGCCAGCAGCACTCAGCGGGGTAACACCGGGGAGCTGTTTTTT. Encoded protein: CASSTQRGNTGELFF.

About this clone itself: The junction departs from the called germline gene at one end, perhaps through a read error. The genes are TRBV7-8 and TRBJ1-1; maybe TRBD1 (6 bases). CDR1 SGHVS and CDR2 FQNEAQ come from the germline V gene. The CDR3 sequence is 17 residues long. The CDR3 sequence is CASSPGWGAGVNTEALF. The DNA of the CDR3 is TGTGCCAGCAGCCCCGGCTGGGGGGCCGGGGTGAACACTGAAGCTCTCTTT.